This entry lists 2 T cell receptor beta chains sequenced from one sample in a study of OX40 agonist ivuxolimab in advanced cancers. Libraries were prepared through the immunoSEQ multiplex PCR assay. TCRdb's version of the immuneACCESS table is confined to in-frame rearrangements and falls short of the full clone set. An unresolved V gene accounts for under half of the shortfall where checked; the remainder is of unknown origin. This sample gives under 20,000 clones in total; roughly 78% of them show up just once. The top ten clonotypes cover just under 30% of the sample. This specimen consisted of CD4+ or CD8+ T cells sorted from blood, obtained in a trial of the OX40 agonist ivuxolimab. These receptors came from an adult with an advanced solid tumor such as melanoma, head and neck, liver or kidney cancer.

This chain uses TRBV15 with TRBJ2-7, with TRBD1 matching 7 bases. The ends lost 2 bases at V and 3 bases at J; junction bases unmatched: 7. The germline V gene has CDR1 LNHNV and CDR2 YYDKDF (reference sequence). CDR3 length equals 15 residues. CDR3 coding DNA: TGTGCCACCAGCAGACGAGGGGGCAGTCTCTACGAGCAGTACTTC. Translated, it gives CATSRRGGSLYEQYF.

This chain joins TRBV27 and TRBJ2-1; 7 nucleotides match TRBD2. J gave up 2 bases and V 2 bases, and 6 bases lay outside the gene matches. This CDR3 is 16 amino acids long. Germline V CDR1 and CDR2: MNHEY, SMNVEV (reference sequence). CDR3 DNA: TGTGCCAGCAGTTTAAAGGCCAGCGGGACCTACAATGAGCAGTTCTTC. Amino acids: CASSLKASGTYNEQFF.